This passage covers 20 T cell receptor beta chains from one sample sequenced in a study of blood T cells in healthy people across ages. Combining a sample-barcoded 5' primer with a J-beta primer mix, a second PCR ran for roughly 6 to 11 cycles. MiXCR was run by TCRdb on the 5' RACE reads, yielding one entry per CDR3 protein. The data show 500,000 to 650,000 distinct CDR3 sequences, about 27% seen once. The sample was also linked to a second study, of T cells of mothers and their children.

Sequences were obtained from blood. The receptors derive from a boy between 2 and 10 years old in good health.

The DNA for the CDR3 is TGCAGTGCCGAGACAGGGATAACTCCATACAATGAGCAGTTCTTC. As protein: CSAETGITPYNEQFF. V gene TRBV20-1 combines with J gene TRBJ2-1; 7 bases are a match to TRBD1. CDR1 is DFQATT, CDR2 SNEGSKA, per germline (reference sequence). There are 15 residues in the CDR3. J gave up 4 bases and V 6 bases, and 12 bases lay outside the gene matches.

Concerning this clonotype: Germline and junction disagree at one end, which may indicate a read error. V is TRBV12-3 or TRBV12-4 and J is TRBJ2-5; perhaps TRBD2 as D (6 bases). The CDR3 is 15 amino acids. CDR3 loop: CASSLLLANQETQSF. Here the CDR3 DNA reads TGTGCCAGCAGTTTACTTCTAGCGAACCAAGAGACCCAGTCCTTC.

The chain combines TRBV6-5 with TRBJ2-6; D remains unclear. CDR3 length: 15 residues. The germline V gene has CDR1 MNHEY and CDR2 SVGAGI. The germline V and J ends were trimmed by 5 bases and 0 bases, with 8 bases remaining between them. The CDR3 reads CASSRLFSGANVLTF. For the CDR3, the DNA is TGTGCCAGCAGTCGACTGTTCTCTGGGGCCAACGTCCTGACTTTC.

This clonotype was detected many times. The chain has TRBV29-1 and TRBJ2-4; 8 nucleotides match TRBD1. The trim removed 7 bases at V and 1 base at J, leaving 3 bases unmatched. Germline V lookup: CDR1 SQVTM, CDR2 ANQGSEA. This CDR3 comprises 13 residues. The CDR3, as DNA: TGCAGCGGACGGGACAGGGCCAAAAACATTCAGTACTTC. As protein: CSGRDRAKNIQYF.

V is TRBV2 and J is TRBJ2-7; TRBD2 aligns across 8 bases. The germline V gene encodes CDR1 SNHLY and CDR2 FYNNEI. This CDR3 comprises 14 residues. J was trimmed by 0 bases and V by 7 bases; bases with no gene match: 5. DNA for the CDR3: TGTGCCAGCACTCGGGAGGGCAGCTCCTACGAGCAGTACTTC. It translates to CASTREGSSYEQYF.

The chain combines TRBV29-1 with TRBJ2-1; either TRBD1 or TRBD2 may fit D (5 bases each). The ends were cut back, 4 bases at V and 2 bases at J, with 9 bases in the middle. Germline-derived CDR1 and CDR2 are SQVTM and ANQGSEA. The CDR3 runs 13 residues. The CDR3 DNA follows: TGCAGCGTTGTGACGGGGCCCTACAATGAGCAGTTCTTC. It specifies CSVVTGPYNEQFF.

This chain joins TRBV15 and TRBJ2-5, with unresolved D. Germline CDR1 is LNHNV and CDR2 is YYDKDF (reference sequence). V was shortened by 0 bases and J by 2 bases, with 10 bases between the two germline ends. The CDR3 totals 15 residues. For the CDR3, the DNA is TGTGCCACCAGCAGAGAGGGTAACGGTCAAGAGACCCAGTACTTC. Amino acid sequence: CATSREGNGQETQYF.

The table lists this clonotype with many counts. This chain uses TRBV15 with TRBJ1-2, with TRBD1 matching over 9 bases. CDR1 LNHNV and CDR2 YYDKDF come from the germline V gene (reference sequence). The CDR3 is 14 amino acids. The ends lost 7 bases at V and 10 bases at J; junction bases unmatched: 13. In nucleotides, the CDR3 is TGTGCCACCACTGTTGGGACAGGGTCTTCCGCCTACACCTTC. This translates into CATTVGTGSSAYTF.

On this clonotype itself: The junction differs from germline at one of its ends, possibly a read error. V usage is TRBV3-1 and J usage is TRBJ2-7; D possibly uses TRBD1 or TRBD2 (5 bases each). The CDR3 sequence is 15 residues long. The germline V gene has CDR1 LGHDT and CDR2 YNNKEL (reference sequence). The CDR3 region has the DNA TGTGCCAGCAGCCAAAGAGGGGCGAGGCCCTACGAGCAGCACTTC. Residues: CASSQRGARPYEQHF.

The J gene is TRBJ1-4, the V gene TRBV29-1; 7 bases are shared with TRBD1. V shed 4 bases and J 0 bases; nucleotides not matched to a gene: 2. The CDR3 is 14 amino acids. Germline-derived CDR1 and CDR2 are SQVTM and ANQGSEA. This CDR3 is CSVGQGATNEKLFF. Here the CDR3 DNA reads TGCAGCGTTGGGCAGGGGGCAACTAATGAAAAACTGTTTTTT. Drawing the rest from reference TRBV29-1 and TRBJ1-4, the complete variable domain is SAVISQKPSRDICQRGTSLTIQCQVDSQVTMMFWYRQQPGQSLTLIATANQGSEATYESGFVIDKFPISRPNLTFSTLTVSNMSPEDSSIYLCSVGQGATNEKLFFGSGTQLSVL.

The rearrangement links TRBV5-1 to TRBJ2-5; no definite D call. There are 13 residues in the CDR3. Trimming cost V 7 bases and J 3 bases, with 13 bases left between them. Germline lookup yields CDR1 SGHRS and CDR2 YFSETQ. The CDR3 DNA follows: TGCGCCAGCGCCTCTAGGGCGGAAGAGACCCAGTACTTC. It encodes CASASRAEETQYF.

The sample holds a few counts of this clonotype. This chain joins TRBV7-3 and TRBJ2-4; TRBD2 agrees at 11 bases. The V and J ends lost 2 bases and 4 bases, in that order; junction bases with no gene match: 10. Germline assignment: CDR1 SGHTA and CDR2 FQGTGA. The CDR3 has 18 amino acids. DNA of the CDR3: TGTGCCAGCAGCTTAGGGAGGGGGATAGCGGGGGGGAAAAACATTCAGTACTTC. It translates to CASSLGRGIAGGKNIQYF.

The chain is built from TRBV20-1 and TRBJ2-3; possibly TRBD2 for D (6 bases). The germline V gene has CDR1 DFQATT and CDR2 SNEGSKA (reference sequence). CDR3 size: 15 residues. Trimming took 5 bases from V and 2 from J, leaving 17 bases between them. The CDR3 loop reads CSAPWAGRNTDTQYF. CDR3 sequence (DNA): TGCAGTGCTCCCTGGGCAGGGAGGAACACAGATACGCAGTATTTT.

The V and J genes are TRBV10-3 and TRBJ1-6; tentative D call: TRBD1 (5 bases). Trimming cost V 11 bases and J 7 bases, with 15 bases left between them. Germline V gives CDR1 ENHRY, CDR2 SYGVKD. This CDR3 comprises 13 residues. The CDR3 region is CAATKGPNSPLHF. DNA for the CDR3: TGTGCCGCTACAAAGGGGCCCAATTCACCCCTCCACTTT.

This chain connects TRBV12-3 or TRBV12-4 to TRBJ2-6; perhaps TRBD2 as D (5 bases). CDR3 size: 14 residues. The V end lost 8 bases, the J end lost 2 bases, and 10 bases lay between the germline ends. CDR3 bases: TGTGCCAGCCTTGAGGGTACTGGGGCCAACGTCCTGACTTTC. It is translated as CASLEGTGANVLTF.

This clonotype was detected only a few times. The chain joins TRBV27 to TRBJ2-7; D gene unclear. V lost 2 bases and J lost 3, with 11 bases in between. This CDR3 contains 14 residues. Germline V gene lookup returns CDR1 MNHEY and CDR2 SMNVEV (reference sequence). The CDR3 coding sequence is TGTGCCAGCAGTTTAAAGGGTATAGGCTACGAGCAGTACTTC. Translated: CASSLKGIGYEQYF.

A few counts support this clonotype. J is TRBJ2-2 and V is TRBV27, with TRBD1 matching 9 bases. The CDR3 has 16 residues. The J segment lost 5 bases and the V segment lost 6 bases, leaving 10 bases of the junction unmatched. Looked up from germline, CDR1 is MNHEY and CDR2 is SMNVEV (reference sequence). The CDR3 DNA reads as TGTGCCAGCAGCTCTGGGACAGGGTATGAAACCGGGGAGCTGTTTTTT. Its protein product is CASSSGTGYETGELFF.

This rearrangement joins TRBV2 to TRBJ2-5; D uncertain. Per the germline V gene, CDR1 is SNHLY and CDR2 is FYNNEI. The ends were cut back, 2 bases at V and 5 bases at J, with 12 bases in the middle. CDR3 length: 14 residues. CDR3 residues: CASSEPQRRETQYF. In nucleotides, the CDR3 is TGTGCCAGCAGTGAACCCCAGCGCCGGGAGACCCAGTACTTC. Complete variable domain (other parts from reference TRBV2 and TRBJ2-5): EPEVTQTPSHQVTQMGQEVILRCVPISNHLYFYWYRQILGQKVEFLVSFYNNEISEKSEIFDDQFSVERPDGSNFTLKIRSTKLEDSAMYFCASSEPQRRETQYFGPGTRLLVL.

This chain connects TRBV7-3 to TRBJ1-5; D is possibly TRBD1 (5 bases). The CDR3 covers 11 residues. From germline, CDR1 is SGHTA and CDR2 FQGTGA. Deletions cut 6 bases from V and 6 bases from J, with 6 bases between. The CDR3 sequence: CASSRGQPQHF. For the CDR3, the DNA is TGTGCCAGCAGTAGGGGTCAGCCCCAGCATTTT. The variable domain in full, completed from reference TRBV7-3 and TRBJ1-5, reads GAGVSQTPSNKVTEKGKYVELRCDPISGHTALYWYRQSLGQGPEFLIYFQGTGAADDSGLPNDRFFAVRPEGSVSTLKIQRTERGDSAVYLCASSRGQPQHFGDGTRLSIL.

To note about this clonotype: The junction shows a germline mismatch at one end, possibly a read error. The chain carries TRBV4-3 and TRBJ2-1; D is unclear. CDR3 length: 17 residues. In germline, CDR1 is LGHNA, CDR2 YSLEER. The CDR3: CASNQDDGMSSYNEQFF. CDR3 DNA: TGCGCCAGCAACCAAGATGACGGTATGAGCTCCTACAATGAGCAGTTCTTC.